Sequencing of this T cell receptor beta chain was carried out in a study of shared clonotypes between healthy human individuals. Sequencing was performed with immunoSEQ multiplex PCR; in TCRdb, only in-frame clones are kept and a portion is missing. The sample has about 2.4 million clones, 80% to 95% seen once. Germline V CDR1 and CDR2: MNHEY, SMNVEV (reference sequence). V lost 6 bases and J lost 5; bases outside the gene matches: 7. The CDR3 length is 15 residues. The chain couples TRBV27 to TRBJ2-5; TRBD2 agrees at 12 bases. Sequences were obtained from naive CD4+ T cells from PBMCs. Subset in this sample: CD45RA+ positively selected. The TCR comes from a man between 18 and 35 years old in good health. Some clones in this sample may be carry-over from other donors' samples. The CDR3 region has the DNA TGTGCCAGCAGCGATCGACTAGCGGGAGTGGAGACCCAGTACTTC. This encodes CASSDRLAGVETQYF.